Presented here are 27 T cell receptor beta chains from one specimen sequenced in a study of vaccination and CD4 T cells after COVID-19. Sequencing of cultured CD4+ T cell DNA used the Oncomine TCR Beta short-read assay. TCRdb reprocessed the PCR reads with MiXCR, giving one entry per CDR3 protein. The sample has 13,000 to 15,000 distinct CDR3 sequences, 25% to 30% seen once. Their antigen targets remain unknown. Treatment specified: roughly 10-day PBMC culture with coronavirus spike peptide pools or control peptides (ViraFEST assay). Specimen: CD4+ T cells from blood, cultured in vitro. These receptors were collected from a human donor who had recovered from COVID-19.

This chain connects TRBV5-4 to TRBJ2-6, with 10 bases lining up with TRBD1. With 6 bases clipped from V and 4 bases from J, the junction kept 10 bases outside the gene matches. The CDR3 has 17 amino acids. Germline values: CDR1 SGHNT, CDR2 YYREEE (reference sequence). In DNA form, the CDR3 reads TGTGCCAGCACCGCAGGGACAGGGGTCTCCGGGGCCAACGTCCTGACTTTC. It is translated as CASTAGTGVSGANVLTF.

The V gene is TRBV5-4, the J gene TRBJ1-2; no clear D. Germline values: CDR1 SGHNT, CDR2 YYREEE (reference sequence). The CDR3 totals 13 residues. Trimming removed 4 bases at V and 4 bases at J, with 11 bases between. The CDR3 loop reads CASSTEGPYGYTF. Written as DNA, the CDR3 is TGTGCCAGCAGCACCGAAGGGCCCTATGGCTACACCTTC.

The DNA of the CDR3 is TGCGCCAGCAGCCAAGGGATGGGAAGGGGATATGGGGCCAACGTCCTGACTTTC. Encoded protein: CASSQGMGRGYGANVLTF. The chain has TRBV4-1 and TRBJ2-6; D might be TRBD1 (5 bases). Per the germline V gene, CDR1 is MGHRA and CDR2 is YSYEKL. Trimming stripped 1 base from V and 3 bases from J, with 16 bases between. CDR3 size: 18 residues.

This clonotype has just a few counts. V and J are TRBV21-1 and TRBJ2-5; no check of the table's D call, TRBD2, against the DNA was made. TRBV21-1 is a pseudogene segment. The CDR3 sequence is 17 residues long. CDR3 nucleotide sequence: TGTGCCAGCAGCCAGTCGGGCGGACTAGCGGGCCAAGAGACCCAGTACTTC. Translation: CASSQSGGLAGQETQYF.

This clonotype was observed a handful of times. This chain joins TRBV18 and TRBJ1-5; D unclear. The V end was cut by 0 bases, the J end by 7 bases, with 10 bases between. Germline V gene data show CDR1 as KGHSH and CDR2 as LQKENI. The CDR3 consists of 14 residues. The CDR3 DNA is TGTGCCAGCTCACCACCGACGTCGTCGCAGCCCCAGCATTTT. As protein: CASSPPTSSQPQHF.

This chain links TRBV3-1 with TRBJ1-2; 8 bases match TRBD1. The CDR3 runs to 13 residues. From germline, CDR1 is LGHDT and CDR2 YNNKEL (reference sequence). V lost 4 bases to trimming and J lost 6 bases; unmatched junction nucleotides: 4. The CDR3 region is CASSLDRGNGYTF. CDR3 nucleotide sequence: TGTGCCAGCAGCCTAGACAGGGGTAATGGCTACACCTTC. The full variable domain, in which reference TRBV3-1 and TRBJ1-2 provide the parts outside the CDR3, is DTAVSQTPKYLVTQMGNDKSIKCEQNLGHDTMYWYKQDSKKFLKIMFSYNNKELIINETVPNRFSPKSPDKAHLNLHINSLELGDSAVYFCASSLDRGNGYTFGSGTRLTVV.

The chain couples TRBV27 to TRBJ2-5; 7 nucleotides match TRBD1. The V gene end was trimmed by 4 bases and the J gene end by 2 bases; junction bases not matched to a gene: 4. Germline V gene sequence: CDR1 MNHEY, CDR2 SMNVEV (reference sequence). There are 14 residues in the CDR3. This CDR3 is CASSSRQGQETQYF. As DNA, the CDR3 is TGTGCCAGCAGTTCCCGACAGGGTCAAGAGACCCAGTACTTC.

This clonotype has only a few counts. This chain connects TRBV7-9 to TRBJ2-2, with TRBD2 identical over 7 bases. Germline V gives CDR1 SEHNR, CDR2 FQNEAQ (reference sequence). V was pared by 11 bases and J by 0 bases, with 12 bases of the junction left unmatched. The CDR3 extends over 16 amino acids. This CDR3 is CALSPGSGANTGELFF. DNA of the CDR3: TGTGCCCTATCCCCGGGGAGCGGGGCGAACACCGGGGAGCTGTTTTTT.

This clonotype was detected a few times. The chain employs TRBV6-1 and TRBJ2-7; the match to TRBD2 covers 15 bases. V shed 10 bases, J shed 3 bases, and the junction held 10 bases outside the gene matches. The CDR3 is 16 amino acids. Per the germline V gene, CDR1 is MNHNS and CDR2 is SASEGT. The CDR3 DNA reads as TGTGCCACCACCCGCGGACTAGCGGGGGGGGTCTACGAGCAGTACTTC. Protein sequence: CATTRGLAGGVYEQYF.

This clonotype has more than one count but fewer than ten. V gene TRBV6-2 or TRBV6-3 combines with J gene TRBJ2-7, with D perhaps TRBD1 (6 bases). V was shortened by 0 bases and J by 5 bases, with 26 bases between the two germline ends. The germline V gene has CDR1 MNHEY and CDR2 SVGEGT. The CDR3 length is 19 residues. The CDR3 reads CASSYSMEAGRGYAHEQYF. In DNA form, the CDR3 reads TGTGCCAGCAGTTACTCGATGGAGGCCGGCAGGGGTTATGCCCACGAGCAGTACTTC.

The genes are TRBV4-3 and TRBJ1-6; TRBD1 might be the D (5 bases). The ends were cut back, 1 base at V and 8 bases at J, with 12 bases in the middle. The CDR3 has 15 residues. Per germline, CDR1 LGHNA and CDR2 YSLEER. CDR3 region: CASSQGDLDYSPLHF. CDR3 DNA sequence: TGCGCCAGCAGCCAAGGGGACCTTGATTATTCACCCCTCCACTTT.

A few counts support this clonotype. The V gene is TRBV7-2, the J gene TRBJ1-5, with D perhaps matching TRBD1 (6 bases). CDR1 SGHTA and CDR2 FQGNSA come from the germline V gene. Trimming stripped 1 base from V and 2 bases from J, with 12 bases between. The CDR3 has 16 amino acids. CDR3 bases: TGTGCCAGCAGCTTAGAAGGGGGAGGGGGCAATCAGCCCCAGCATTTT. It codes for CASSLEGGGGNQPQHF.

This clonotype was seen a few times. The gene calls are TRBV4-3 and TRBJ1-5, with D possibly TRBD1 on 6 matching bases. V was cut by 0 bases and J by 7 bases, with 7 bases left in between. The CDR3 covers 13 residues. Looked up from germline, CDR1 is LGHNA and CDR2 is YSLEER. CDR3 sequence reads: CASSQDGGQPQHF. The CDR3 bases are TGCGCCAGCAGCCAAGATGGGGGCCAGCCCCAGCATTTT.

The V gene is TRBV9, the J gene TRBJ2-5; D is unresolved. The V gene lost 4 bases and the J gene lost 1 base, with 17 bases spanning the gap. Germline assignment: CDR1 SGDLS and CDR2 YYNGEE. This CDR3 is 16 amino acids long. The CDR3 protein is CASSFSGGGTQETQYF. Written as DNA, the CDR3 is TGTGCCAGCAGCTTCTCAGGCGGTGGCACCCAAGAGACCCAGTACTTC.

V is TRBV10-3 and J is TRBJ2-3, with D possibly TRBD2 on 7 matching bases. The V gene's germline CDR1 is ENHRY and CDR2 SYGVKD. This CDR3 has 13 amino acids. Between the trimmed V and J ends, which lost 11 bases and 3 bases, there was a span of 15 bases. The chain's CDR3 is CASTEGGTDTQYF. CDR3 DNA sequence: TGTGCCTCAACGGAGGGGGGGACAGATACGCAGTATTTT.

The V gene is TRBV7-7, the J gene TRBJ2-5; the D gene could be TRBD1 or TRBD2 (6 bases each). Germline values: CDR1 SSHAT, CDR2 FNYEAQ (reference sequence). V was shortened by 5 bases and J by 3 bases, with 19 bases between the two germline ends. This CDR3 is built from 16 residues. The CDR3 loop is CASSQGRMVTKETQYF. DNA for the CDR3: TGTGCCAGCAGCCAGGGGAGGATGGTGACCAAAGAGACCCAGTACTTC.

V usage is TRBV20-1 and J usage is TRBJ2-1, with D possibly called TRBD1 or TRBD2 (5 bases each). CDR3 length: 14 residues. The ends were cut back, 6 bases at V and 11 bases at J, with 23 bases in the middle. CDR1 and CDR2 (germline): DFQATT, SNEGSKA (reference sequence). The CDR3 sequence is CSATGTSLTGKQFF. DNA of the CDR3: TGCAGTGCCACCGGGACCTCACTGACCGGGAAGCAGTTCTTC.

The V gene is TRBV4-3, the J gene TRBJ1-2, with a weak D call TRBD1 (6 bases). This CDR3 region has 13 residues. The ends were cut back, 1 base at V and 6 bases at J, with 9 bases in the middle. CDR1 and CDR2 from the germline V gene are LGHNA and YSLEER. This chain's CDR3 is CASSQGRGDGYTF. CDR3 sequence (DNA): TGCGCCAGCAGCCAAGGCAGGGGTGATGGCTACACCTTC.

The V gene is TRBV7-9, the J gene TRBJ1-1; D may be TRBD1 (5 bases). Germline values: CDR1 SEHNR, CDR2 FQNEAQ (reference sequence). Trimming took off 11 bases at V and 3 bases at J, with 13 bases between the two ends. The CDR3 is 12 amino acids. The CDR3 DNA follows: TGTGCCGGACGACGGGGGGACACTGAAGCTTTCTTT. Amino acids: CAGRRGDTEAFF. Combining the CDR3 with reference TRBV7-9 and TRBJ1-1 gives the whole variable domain DTGVSQNPRHKITKRGQNVTFRCDPISEHNRLYWYRQTLGQGPEFLTYFQNEAQLEKSRLLSDRFSAERPKGSFSTLEIQRTEQGDSAMYLCAGRRGDTEAFFGQGTRLTVV.

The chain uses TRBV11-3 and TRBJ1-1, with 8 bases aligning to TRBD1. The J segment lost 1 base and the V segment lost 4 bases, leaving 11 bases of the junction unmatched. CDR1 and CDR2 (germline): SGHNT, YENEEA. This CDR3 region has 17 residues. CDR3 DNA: TGTGCCAGCAGCTCCAGGATAACAGGGGGGGCGAACACTGAAGCTTTCTTT. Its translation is CASSSRITGGANTEAFF. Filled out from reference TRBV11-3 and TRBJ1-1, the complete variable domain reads EAGVVQSPRYKIIEKKQPVAFWCNPISGHNTLYWYLQNLGQGPELLIRYENEEAVDDSQLPKDRFSAERLKGVDSTLKIQPAELGDSAVYLCASSSRITGGANTEAFFGQGTRLTVV.

CDR3 sequence reads: CSAPLLRADEQFF. The CDR3 nucleotides are TGCAGTGCTCCCTTGTTGCGGGCGGATGAGCAGTTCTTC. V gene TRBV20-1 combines with J gene TRBJ2-1; weak D call: TRBD2 (5 bases). The CDR3 is 13 amino acids. In germline, CDR1 is DFQATT, CDR2 SNEGSKA (reference sequence). V dropped 5 bases and J dropped 8 bases, with 16 bases sitting between them.

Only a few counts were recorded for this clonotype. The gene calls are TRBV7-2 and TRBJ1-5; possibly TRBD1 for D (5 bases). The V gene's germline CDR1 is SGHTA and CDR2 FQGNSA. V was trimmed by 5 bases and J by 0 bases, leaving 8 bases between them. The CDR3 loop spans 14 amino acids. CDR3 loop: CASSKDSSNQPQHF. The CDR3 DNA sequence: TGTGCCAGCAGCAAAGACAGTAGCAATCAGCCCCAGCATTTT.

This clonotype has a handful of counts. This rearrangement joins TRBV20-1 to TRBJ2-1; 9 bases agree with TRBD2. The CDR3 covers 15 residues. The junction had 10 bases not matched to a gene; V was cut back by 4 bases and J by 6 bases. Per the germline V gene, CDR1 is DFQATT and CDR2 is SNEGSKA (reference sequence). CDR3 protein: CSANDLAGALNEQFF. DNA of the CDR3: TGCAGTGCTAACGACTTAGCGGGGGCACTCAATGAGCAGTTCTTC.

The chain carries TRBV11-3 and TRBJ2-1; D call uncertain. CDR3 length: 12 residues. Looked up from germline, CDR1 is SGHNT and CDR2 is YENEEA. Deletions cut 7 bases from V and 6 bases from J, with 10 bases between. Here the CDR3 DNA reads TGTGCCAGCAACCCCGGGCCCAATGAGCAGTTCTTC. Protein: CASNPGPNEQFF.

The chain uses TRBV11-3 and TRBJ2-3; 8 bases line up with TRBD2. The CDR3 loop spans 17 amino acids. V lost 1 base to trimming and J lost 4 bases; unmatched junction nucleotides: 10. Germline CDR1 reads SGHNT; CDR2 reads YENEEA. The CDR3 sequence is CASSLAGGANQADTQYF. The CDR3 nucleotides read TGTGCCAGCAGCTTAGCGGGGGGGGCGAATCAGGCAGATACGCAGTATTTT.

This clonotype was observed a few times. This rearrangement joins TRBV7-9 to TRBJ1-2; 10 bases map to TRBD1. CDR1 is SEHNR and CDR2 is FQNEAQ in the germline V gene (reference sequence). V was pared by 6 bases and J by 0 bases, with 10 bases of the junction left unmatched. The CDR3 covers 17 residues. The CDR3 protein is CASSPDRGRGTNYGYTF. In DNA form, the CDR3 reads TGTGCCAGCAGTCCTGACAGGGGGCGGGGGACTAACTATGGCTACACCTTC.

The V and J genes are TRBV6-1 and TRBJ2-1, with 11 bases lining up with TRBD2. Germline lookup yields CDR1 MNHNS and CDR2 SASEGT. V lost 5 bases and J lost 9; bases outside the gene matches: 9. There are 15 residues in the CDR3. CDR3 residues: CASSRIAGGPGEQFF. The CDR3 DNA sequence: TGTGCCAGCAGTAGAATAGCGGGGGGGCCGGGTGAGCAGTTCTTC.